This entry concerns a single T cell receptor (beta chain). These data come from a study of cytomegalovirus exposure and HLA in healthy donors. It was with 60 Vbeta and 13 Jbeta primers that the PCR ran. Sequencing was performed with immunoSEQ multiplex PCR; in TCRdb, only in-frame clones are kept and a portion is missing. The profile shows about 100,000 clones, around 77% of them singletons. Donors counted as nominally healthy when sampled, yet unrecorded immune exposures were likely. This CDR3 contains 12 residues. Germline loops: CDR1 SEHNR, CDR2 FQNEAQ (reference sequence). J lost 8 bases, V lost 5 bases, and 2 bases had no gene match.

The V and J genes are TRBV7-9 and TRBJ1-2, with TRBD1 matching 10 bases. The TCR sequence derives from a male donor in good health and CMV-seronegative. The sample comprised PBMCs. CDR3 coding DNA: TGTGCCAGCAGCGGGGGACAGGGGGGCTACACCTTC. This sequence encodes CASSGGQGGYTF.